This T cell receptor (beta chain) derives from a study of shared clonotypes between healthy human individuals. Study-level results: Larger richness was generally estimated for naive than memory subsets.

The germline CDR1 and CDR2 sequences are SGHRS and YFSETQ. The length of the CDR3 is 14 residues. V gave up 1 base and J gave up 3 bases, with 10 bases separating them. Clones were sequenced by immunoSEQ multiplex PCR, and TCRdb holds only the in-frame ones, with some missing. Of 1.6 million or so clones listed, 98% are singletons. To note about this clone: Antigen specificity is unknown.

Donors were Caucasian adults residing in Nashville, Tennessee, USA. The clonotype originates from a man in his thirties or forties in good health. Input material: naive CD4+ T cells sorted from blood. Documented subset: CD45RA+ positively selected. The V and J genes are TRBV5-1 and TRBJ1-1; D perhaps matches TRBD1 (5 bases). The CDR3 sequence: CASSLKGPDTEAFF. CDR3 bases: TGCGCCAGCAGCTTGAAGGGACCAGACACTGAAGCTTTCTTT. Together with reference TRBV5-1 and TRBJ1-1, the CDR3 gives the full variable domain: KAGVTQTPRYLIKTRGQQVTLSCSPISGHRSVSWYQQTPGQGLQFLFEYFSETQRNKGNFPGRFSGRQFSNSRSEMNVSTLELGDSALYLCASSLKGPDTEAFFGQGTRLTVV.